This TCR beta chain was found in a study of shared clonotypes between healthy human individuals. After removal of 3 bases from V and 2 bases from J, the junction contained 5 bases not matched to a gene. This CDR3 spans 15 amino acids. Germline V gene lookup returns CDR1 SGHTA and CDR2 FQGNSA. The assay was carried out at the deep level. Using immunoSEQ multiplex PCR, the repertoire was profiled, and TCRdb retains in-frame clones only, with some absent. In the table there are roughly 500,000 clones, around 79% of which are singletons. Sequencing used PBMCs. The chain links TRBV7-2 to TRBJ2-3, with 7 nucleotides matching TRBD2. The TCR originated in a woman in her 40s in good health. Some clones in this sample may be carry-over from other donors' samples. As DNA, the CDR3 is TGTGCCAGCAGCTTGCTAGCGGCTTACACAGATACGCAGTATTTT. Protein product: CASSLLAAYTDTQYF.